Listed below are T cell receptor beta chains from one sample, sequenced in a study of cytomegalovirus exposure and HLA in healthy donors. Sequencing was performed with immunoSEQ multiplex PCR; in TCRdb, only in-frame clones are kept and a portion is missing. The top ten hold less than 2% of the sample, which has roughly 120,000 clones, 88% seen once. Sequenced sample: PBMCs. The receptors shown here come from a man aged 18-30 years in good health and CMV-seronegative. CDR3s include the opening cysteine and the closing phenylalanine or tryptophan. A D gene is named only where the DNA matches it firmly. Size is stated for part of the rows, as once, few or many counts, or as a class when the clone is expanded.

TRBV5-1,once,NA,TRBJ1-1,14,CASSLGQTNTEAFF,TGCGCCAGCAGCTTGGGACAGACGAACACTGAAGCTTTCTTT
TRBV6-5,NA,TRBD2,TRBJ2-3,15,CASSWGTSSTDTQYF,TGTGCCAGCAGTTGGGGGACTAGCAGCACAGATACGCAGTATTTT
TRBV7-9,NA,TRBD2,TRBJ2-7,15,CASSAGTSGNYEQYF,TGTGCCAGCAGCGCCGGGACTAGCGGGAACTACGAGCAGTACTTC
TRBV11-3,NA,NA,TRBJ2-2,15,CASSFSGVNTGELFF,TGTGCCAGCAGCTTTAGCGGTGTGAACACCGGGGAGCTGTTTTTT
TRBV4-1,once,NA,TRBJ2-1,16,CASSQEWAGVSNEQFF,TGCGCCAGCAGCCAAGAATGGGCAGGGGTCTCGAATGAGCAGTTCTTC
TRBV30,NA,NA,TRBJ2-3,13,CAWSYVGGDTQYF,TGTGCCTGGAGTTACGTGGGAGGAGATACGCAGTATTTT
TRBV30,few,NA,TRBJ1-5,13,CAWSAGSNQPQHF,TGTGCCTGGAGTGCCGGTAGCAATCAGCCCCAGCATTTT
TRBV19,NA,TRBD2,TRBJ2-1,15,CASSITAGGYNEQFF,TGTGCCAGTAGTATTACGGCGGGAGGGTACAATGAGCAGTTCTTC
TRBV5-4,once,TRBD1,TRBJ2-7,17,CASSLEGTGGRSYEQYF,TGTGCCAGCAGCTTGGAGGGGACAGGGGGCCGCTCCTACGAGCAGTACTTC
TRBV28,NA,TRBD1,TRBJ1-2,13,CASSLTGIYGYTF,TGTGCCAGCAGTTTGACAGGGATCTATGGCTACACCTTC
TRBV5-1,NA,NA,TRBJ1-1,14,CASSLGGLNTEAFF,TGCGCCAGCAGCTTGGGTGGACTTAACACTGAAGCTTTCTTT
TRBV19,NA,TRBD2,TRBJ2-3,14,CASSIYGEGGTQYF,TGTGCCAGTAGTATATATGGGGAGGGTGGTACGCAGTATTTT
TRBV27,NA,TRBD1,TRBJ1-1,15,CASSSRTGLGTEAFF,TGTGCCAGCAGTTCAAGGACAGGGTTGGGCACTGAAGCTTTCTTT
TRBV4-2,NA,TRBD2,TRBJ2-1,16,CASSQVGGRASNEQFF,TGTGCCAGCAGCCAAGTCGGCGGGAGGGCCTCCAATGAGCAGTTCTTC
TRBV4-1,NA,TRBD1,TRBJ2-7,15,CASSQTGTGLFEQYF,TGCGCCAGCAGCCAAACCGGGACAGGCCTTTTCGAGCAGTACTTC
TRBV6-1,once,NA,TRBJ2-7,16,CASSEALIQISYEQYF,TGTGCCAGCAGTGAAGCGCTTATACAGATCTCCTACGAGCAGTACTTC
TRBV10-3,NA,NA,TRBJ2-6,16,CAISYFKGAGANVLTF,TGTGCCATCAGCTATTTTAAAGGGGCTGGGGCCAACGTCCTGACTTTC
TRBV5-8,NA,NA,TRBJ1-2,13,CASSLRGVRGYTF,TGTGCCAGCAGCTTGCGGGGGGTAAGGGGCTACACCTTC
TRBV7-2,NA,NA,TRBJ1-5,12,CASTQGGQPQHF,TGTGCCAGCACCCAGGGAGGTCAGCCCCAGCATTTT
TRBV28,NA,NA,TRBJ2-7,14,CASSFTGNTYEQYF,TGTGCCAGCAGTTTTACAGGTAATACCTACGAGCAGTACTTC
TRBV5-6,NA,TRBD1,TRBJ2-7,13,CASSWDRAWGMDF,TGTGCCAGCAGCTGGGACAGGGCTTGGGGCATGGATTTC
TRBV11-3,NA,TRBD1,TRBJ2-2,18,CASSLAPGQGRGTGELFF,TGTGCCAGCAGCTTAGCTCCGGGACAGGGTCGGGGCACCGGGGAGCTGTTTTTT
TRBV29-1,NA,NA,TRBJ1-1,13,CSVDRTQDTEAFF,TGCAGCGTTGACAGGACACAAGACACTGAAGCTTTCTTT
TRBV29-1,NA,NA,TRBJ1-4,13,CSGRGPVGEKLFF,TGCAGCGGGAGGGGCCCTGTGGGCGAAAAACTGTTTTTT
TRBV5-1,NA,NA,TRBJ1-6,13,CASSLPSDSPLHF,TGCGCCAGCAGCTTGCCCTCGGATTCACCCCTCCACTTT
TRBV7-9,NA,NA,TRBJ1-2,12,CASSQGMNGYTF,TGTGCCAGCAGCCAGGGGATGAATGGCTACACCTTC
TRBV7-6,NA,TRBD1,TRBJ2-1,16,CASSNPTGTSYNEQFF,TGTGCCAGCAGCAACCCGACAGGGACGTCCTACAATGAGCAGTTCTTC
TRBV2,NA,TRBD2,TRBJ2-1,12,CASSVGGGEQFF,TGTGCCAGCAGTGTCGGGGGGGGTGAGCAGTTCTTC
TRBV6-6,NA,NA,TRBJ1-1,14,CASSYGALNTEAFF,TGTGCCAGCAGTTACGGGGCATTAAACACTGAAGCTTTCTTT
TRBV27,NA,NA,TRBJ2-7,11,CASSLYDEQYF,TGTGCCAGCAGCTTGTATGACGAGCAGTACTTC
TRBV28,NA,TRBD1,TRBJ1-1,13,CASRLIQGTEAFF,TGTGCCAGCAGGCTTATACAGGGGACCGAAGCTTTCTTT
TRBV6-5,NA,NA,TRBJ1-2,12,CASSKTRVGYTF,TGTGCCAGCAGCAAAACCAGGGTCGGCTACACCTTC
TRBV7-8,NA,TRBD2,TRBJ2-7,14,CASSLVGRDYEQYF,TGTGCCAGCAGCTTAGTAGGGAGGGACTACGAGCAGTACTTC
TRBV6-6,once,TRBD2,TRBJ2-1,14,CASSYGGRDNEQFF,TGTGCCAGCAGTTATGGCGGGAGGGACAATGAGCAGTTCTTC
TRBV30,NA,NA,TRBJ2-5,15,CAWSVSAREWETQYF,TGTGCCTGGAGTGTATCTGCCCGGGAATGGGAGACCCAGTACTTC
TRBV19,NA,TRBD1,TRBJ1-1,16,CASSRLWDRVDGEAFF,TGTGCCAGTAGTAGATTATGGGACAGGGTAGATGGTGAAGCTTTCTTT
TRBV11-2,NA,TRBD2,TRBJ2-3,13,CASGAGGTDTQYF,TGTGCCAGCGGAGCGGGAGGTACAGATACGCAGTATTTT
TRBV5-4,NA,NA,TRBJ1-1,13,CASSWGQNTEAFF,TGTGCCAGCAGCTGGGGACAGAACACTGAAGCTTTCTTT
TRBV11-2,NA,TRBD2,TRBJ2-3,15,CATSVTSASTDTQYF,TGTGCCACCTCCGTGACTAGCGCCAGCACAGATACGCAGTATTTT
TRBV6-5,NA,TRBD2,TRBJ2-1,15,CASSLSGRSYNEQFF,TGTGCCAGCAGTCTGAGCGGGAGGTCCTACAATGAGCAGTTCTTC
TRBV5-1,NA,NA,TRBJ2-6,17,CASSFARTVAGANVLTF,TGCGCCAGCAGCTTTGCTAGGACAGTTGCTGGGGCCAACGTCCTGACTTTC
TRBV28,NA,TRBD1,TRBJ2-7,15,CASSRGSTGGYEQYF,TGTGCCAGCAGTCGAGGATCGACAGGGGGCTACGAGCAGTACTTC
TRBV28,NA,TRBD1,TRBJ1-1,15,CASSWGDRVGTEAFF,TGTGCCAGCAGTTGGGGAGACAGGGTAGGCACTGAAGCTTTCTTT
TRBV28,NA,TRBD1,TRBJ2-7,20,CASSLYVTGQGAVKSYEQYF,TGTGCCAGCAGTTTATACGTCACTGGCCAGGGGGCTGTTAAATCCTACGAGCAGTACTTC
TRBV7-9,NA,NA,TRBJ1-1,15,CASSLRSGAETEAFF,TGTGCCAGCAGCTTAAGGTCAGGGGCTGAGACTGAAGCTTTCTTT
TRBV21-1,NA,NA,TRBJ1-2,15,CASSMWALANYGYTF,TGTGCCAGCAGCATGTGGGCCTTAGCTAACTATGGCTACACCTTC
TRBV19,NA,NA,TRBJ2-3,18,CASSTTIRVLPSTDTQYF,TGTGCCAGTAGTACCACAATCAGGGTTTTGCCCTCCACAGATACGCAGTATTTT
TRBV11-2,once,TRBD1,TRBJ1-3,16,CASSLVEGGWGNTIYF,TGTGCCAGCAGCTTAGTCGAAGGGGGCTGGGGAAACACCATATATTTT
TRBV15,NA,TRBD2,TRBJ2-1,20,CATSRDYPPPISGGVDEQFF,TGTGCCACCAGCAGAGATTATCCCCCACCGATTAGCGGGGGGGTGGATGAGCAGTTCTTC
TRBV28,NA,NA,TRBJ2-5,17,CASSLFRQGIVRKTQYF,TGTGCCAGCAGTTTATTCAGGCAGGGCATTGTAAGAAAGACCCAGTACTTC
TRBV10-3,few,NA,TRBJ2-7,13,CAIKREDTYEQYF,TGTGCCATCAAGCGAGAAGATACCTACGAGCAGTACTTC
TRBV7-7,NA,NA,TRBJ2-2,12,CASSPNTGELFF,TGTGCCAGCAGCCCAAACACCGGGGAGCTGTTTTTT
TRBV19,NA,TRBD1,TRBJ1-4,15,CASRAGGTGEEKLFF,TGTGCCAGTAGAGCCGGCGGGACAGGGGAGGAAAAACTGTTTTTT
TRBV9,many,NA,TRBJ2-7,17,CASSATLTLAGRYEQYF,TGTGCCAGCAGCGCAACCCTCACTCTGGCGGGGCGCTACGAGCAGTACTTC
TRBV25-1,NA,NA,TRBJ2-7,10,CASLRYEQYF,TGTGCCAGCCTTCGCTACGAGCAGTACTTC
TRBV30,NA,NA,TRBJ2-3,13,CAWGKSGADTQYF,TGTGCCTGGGGAAAATCAGGGGCAGATACGCAGTATTTT
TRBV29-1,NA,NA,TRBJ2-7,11,CSAGVASEQYF,TGCAGCGCCGGAGTGGCCTCCGAGCAGTACTTC
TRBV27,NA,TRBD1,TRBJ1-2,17,CASRSITGQAANYGYTF,TGTGCCAGCAGAAGTATAACGGGACAGGCGGCTAACTATGGCTACACCTTC
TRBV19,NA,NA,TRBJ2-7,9,CAITYEQYF,TGTGCCATTACCTACGAGCAGTACTTC
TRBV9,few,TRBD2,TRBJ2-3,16,CASSVLAGGHGDTQYF,TGTGCCAGCAGCGTATTAGCGGGGGGCCACGGAGATACGCAGTATTTT